This T cell receptor (beta chain) is drawn from a study of shared clonotypes between healthy human individuals. Assay used: immunoSEQ multiplex PCR; TCRdb lists only in-frame clones, some missing. The sample has around 2,000,000 clones; approximately 94% are singletons. The CDR3 spans 16 residues. The V and J ends lost 7 bases and 3 bases, in that order; junction bases with no gene match: 13. Germline V gene data show CDR1 as ENHRY and CDR2 as SYGVKD. CD45RO-negative cells were positively selected for CCR7, leaving out terminally differentiated effector memory CD45RA+ cells. This clonotype originated in a man aged 18 to 30 in good health. Some clones in this sample may be carry-over from other donors' samples. Sequenced input: naive CD8+ T cells from PBMCs. The V call is TRBV10-3, the J call TRBJ2-7; TRBD2 matches at 9 bases. The CDR3 DNA follows: TGTGCCATCACCGGCAAGACTAGCGGCCTCCTCTACGAGCAGTACTTC. It encodes CAITGKTSGLLYEQYF.